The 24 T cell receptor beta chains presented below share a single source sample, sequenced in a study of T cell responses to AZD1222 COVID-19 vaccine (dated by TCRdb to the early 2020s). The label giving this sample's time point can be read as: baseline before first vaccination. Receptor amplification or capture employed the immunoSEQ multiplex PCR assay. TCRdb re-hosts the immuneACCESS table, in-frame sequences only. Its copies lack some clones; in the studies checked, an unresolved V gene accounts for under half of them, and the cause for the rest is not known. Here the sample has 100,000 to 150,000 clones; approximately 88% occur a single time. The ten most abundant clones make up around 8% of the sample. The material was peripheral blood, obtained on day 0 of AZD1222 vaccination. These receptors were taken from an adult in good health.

For the CDR3, the DNA is TGTGCCAGCAGTAAAAACAGGGGCCCTACCTACGAGCAGTACTTC. Its translation is CASSKNRGPTYEQYF. V is TRBV6-5 and J is TRBJ2-7, with TRBD1 identical over 7 bases. Per germline, CDR1 MNHEY and CDR2 SVGAGI. The CDR3 has 15 amino acids. V lost 5 bases and J lost 2; bases outside the gene matches: 9.

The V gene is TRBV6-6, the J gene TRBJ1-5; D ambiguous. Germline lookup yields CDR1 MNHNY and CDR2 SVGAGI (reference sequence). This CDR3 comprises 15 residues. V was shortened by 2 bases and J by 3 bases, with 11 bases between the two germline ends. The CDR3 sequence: CASSYPGLNNQPQHF. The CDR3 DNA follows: TGTGCCAGCAGTTACCCCGGACTGAACAATCAGCCCCAGCATTTT.

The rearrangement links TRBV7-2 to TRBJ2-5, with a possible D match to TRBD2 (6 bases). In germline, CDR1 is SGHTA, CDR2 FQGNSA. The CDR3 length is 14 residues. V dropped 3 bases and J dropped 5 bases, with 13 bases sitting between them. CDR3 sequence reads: CASSFQGGEETQYF. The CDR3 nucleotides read TGTGCCAGCAGCTTCCAGGGAGGTGAGGAGACCCAGTACTTC. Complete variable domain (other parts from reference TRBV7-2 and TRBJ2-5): GAGVSQSPSNKVTEKGKDVELRCDPISGHTALYWYRQSLGQGLEFLIYFQGNSAPDKSGLPSDRFSAERTGGSVSTLTIQRTQQEDSAVYLCASSFQGGEETQYFGPGTRLLVL.

CDR3 residues: CASSQVGGTEAFF. DNA for the CDR3: TGTGCCAGCAGCCAAGTGGGTGGCACTGAAGCTTTCTTT. The gene calls are TRBV3-1 (or the pseudogene TRBV3-2) and TRBJ1-1; no clear D gene. The CDR3 is 13 amino acids. Germline V gene data show CDR1 as LGHDT and CDR2 as YNNKEL (reference sequence). The V gene lost 1 base and the J gene lost 4 bases, with 7 bases spanning the gap.

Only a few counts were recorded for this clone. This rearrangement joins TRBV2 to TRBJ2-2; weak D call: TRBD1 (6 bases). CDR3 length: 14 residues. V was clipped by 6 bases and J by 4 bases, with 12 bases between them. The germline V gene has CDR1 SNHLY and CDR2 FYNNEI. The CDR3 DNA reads TGTGCCAGCAGATCTACAGGGTCCACCGGGGAGCTGTTTTTT. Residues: CASRSTGSTGELFF.

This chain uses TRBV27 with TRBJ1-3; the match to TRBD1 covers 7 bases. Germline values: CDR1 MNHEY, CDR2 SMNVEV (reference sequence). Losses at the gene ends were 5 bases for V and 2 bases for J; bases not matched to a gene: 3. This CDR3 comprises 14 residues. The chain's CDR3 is CASSPQGAGNTIYF. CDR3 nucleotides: TGTGCCAGCAGTCCTCAGGGGGCTGGAAACACCATATATTTT.

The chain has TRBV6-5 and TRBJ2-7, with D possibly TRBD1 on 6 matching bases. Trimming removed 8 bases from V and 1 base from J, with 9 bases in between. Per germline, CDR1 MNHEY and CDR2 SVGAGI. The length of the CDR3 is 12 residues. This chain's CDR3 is CASHGTSYEQYF. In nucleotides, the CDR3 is TGTGCCAGCCATGGGACATCCTACGAGCAGTACTTC.

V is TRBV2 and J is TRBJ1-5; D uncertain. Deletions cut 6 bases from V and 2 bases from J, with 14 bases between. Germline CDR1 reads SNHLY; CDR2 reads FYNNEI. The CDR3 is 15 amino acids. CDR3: CASSPRSRGNQPQHF. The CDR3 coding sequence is TGTGCCAGCAGCCCGAGGTCCCGGGGCAATCAGCCCCAGCATTTT. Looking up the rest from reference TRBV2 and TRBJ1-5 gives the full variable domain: EPEVTQTPSHQVTQMGQEVILRCVPISNHLYFYWYRQILGQKVEFLVSFYNNEISEKSEIFDDQFSVERPDGSNFTLKIRSTKLEDSAMYFCASSPRSRGNQPQHFGDGTRLSIL.

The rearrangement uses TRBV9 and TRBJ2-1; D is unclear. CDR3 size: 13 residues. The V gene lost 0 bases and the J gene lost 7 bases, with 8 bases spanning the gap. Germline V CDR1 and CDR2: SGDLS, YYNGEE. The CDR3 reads CASSVEGRNEQFF. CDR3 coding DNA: TGTGCCAGCAGCGTAGAGGGTAGAAATGAGCAGTTCTTC. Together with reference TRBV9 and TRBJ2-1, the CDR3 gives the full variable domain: DSGVTQTPKHLITATGQRVTLRCSPRSGDLSVYWYQQSLDQGLQFLIQYYNGEERAKGNILERFSAQQFPDLHSELNLSSLELGDSALYFCASSVEGRNEQFFGPGTRLTVL.

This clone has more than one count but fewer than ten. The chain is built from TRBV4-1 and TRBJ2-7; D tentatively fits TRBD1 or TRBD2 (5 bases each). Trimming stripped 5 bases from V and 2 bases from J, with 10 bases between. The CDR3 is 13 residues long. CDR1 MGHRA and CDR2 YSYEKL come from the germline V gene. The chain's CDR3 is CASSEGQAYEQYF. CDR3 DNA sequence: TGCGCCAGCAGCGAGGGGCAGGCCTACGAGCAGTACTTC.

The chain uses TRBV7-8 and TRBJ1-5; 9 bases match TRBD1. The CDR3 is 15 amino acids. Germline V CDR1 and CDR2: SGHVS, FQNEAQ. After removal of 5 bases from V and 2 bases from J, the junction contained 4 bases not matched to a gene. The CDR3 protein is CASSDRTGGNQPQHF. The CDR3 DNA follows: TGTGCCAGCAGCGACCGGACAGGGGGCAATCAGCCCCAGCATTTT.

As DNA, the CDR3 is TGTGCCAGCAGCCAAGACACCAGTTTATTGAACGAGCAGTACTTC. Translating it yields CASSQDTSLLNEQYF. This chain joins TRBV3-1 (or the pseudogene TRBV3-2) and TRBJ2-7; D is ambiguous. Germline V gene lookup returns CDR1 LGHDT and CDR2 YNNKEL (reference sequence). The CDR3 length is 15 residues. V dropped 0 bases and J dropped 5 bases, with 14 bases sitting between them.

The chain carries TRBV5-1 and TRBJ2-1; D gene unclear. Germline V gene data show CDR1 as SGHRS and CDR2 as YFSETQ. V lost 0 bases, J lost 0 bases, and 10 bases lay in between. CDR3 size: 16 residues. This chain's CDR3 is CASSLVGQSSYNEQFF. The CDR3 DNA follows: TGCGCCAGCAGCTTGGTAGGGCAAAGCTCCTACAATGAGCAGTTCTTC.

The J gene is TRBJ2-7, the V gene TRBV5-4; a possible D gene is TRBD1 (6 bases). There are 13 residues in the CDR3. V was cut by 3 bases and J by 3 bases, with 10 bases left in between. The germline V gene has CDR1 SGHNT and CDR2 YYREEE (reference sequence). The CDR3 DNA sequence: TGTGCCAGCAGCTCGACAGGACACTACGAGCAGTACTTC. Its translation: CASSSTGHYEQYF.

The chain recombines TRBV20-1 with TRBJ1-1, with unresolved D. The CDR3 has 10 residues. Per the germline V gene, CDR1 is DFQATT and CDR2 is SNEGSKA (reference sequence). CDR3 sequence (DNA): TGCAGGGGGAGGAACACTGAAGCTTTCTTT. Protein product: CRGRNTEAFF.

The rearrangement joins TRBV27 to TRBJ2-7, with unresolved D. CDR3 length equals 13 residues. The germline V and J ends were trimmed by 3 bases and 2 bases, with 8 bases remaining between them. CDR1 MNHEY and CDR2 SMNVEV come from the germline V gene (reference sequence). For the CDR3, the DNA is TGTGCCAGCAGTTTGAAACCCGCCTACGAGCAGTACTTC. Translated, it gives CASSLKPAYEQYF.

The chain's CDR3 is CASSVTSGSAGELFF. In DNA, the CDR3 is TGCGCCAGCAGTGTGACTAGCGGGAGTGCCGGGGAGCTGTTTTTT. This sequence joins TRBV10-2 and TRBJ2-2; 12 nucleotides align to TRBD2. Trimming at V came to 4 bases and at J to 6 bases, leaving 3 bases not matched to a gene. CDR3 length: 15 amino acids. Germline CDR1 WSHSY, CDR2 SAAADI.

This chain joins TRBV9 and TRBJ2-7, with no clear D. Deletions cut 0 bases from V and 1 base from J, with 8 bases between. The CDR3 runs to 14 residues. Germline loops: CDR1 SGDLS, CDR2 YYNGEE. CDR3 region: CASSVVGRSYEQYF. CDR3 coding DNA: TGTGCCAGCAGCGTAGTCGGTAGGTCCTACGAGCAGTACTTC.

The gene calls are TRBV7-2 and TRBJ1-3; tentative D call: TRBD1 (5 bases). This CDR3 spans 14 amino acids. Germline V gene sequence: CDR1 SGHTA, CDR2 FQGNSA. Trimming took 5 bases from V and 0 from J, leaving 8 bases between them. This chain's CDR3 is CASSPQGSGNTIYF. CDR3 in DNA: TGTGCCAGCAGCCCTCAGGGCTCTGGAAACACCATATATTTT.

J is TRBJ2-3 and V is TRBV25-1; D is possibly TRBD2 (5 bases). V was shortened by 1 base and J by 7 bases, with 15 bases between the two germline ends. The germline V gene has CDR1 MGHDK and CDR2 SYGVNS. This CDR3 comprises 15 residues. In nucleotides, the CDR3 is TGTGCCAGCAGTGAATCGGGGAAGGGTGGGAATACGCAGTATTTT. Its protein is CASSESGKGGNTQYF.

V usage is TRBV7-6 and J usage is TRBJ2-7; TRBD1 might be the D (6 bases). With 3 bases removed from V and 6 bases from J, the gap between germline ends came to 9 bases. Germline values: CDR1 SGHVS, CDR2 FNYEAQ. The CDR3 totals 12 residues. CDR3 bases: TGTGCCAGCAGCTTTGGACAGAGCGAGCAGTACTTC. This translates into CASSFGQSEQYF.

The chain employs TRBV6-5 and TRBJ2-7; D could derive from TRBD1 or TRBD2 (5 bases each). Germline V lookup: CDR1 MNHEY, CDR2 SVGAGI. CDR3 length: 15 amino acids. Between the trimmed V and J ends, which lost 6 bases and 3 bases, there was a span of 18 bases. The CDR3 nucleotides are TGTGCCAGCAGGCTTAGTTTACGGGACGACTACGAGCAGTACTTC. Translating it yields CASRLSLRDDYEQYF.

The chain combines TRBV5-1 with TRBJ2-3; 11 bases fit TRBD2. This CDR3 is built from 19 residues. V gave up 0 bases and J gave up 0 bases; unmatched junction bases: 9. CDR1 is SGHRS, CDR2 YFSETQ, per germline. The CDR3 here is CASSLDNSGGALSTDTQYF. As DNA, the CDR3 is TGCGCCAGCAGCTTGGATAATAGCGGGGGGGCCCTAAGCACAGATACGCAGTATTTT.

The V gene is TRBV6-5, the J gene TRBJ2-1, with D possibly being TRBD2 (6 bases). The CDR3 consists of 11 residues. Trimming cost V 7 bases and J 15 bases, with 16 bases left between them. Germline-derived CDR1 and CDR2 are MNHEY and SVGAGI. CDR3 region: CASNAGQTLFF. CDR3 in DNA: TGTGCCAGCAACGCGGGGCAAACCCTGTTCTTC.